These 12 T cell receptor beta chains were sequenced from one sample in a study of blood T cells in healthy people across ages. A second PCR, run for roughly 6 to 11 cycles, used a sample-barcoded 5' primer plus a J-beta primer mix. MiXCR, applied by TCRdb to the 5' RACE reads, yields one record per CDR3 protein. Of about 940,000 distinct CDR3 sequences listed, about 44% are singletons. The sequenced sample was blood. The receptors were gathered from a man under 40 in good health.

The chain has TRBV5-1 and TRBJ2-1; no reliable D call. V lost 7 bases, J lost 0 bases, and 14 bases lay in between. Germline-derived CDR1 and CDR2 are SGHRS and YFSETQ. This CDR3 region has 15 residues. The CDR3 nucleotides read TGCGCCAGCCGCCCCCAGCGAAGCTCCTACAATGAGCAGTTCTTC. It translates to CASRPQRSSYNEQFF.

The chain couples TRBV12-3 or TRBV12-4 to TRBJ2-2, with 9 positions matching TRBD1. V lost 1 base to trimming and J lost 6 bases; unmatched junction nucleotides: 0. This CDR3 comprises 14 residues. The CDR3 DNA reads TGTGCCAGCAGTTTAGGACAGGGGGCCGGGGAGCTGTTTTTT. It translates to CASSLGQGAGELFF.

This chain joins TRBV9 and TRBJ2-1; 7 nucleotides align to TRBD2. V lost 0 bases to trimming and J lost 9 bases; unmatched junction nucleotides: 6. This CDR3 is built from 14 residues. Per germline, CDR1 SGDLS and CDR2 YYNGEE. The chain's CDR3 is CASSVEASGSEQFF. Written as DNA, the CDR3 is TGTGCCAGCAGCGTAGAAGCTAGCGGAAGTGAGCAGTTCTTC. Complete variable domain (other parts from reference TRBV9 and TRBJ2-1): DSGVTQTPKHLITATGQRVTLRCSPRSGDLSVYWYQQSLDQGLQFLIQYYNGEERAKGNILERFSAQQFPDLHSELNLSSLELGDSALYFCASSVEASGSEQFFGPGTRLTVL.

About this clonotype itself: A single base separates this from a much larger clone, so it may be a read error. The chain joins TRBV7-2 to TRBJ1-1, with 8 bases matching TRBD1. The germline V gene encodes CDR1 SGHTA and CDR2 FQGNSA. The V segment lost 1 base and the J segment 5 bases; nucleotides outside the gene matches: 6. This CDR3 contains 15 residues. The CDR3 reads CASSLVGQGSTEAFF. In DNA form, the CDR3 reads TGTGCCAGCAGCTTAGTCGGACAGGGAAGTACTGAAGCTTTCTTT.

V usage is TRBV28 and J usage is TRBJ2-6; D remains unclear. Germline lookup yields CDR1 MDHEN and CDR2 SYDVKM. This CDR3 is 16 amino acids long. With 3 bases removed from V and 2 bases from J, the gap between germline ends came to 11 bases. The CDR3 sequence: CASSFSLGTGANVLTF. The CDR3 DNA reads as TGTGCCAGCAGTTTTTCCCTCGGCACTGGGGCCAACGTCCTGACTTTC.

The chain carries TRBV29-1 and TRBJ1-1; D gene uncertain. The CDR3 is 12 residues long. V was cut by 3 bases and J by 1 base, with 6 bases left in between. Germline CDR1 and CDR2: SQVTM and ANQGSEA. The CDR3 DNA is TGCAGCGTTGACCTTCAGAACACTGAAGCTTTCTTT. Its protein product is CSVDLQNTEAFF.

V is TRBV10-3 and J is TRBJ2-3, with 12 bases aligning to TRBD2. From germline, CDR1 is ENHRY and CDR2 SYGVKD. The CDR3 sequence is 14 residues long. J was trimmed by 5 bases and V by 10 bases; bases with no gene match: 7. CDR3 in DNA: TGTGCCACCGAACTAGCGGGGGGTGGAGATACGCAGTATTTT. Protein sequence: CATELAGGGDTQYF.

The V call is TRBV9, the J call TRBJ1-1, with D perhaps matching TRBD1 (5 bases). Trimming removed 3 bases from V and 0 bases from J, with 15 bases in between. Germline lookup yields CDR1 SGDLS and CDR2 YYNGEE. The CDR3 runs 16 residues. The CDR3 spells CASSEPAGVMNTEAFF. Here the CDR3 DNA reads TGTGCCAGCAGCGAACCGGCGGGGGTAATGAACACTGAAGCTTTCTTT.

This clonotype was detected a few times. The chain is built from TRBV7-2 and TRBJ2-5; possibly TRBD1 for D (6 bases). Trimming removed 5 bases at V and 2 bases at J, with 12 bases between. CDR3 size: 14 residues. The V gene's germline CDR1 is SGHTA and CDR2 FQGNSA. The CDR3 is CASSGQRGQETQYF. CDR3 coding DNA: TGTGCCAGCAGCGGACAGAGGGGGCAAGAGACCCAGTACTTC.

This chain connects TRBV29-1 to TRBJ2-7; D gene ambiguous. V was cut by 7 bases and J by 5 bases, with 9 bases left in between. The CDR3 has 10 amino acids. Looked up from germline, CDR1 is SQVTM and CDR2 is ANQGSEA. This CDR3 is CSAQADEQYF. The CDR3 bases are TGCAGCGCCCAAGCCGACGAGCAGTACTTC.

The CDR3 region is CSVDLGGRNGYEQYF. In DNA, the CDR3 is TGCAGCGTTGATCTAGGCGGGAGAAATGGTTACGAGCAGTACTTC. The chain links TRBV29-1 to TRBJ2-7; 7 bases are shared with TRBD2. Losses at the gene ends were 3 bases for V and 4 bases for J; bases not matched to a gene: 12. This CDR3 comprises 15 residues. CDR1 and CDR2 from the germline V gene are SQVTM and ANQGSEA.

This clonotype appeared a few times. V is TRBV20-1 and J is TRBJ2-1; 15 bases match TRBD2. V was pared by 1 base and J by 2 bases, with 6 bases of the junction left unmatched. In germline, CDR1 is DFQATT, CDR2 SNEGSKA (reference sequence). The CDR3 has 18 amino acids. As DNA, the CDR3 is TGCAGTGCTAGAGGGGGACTAGCGGGGGGCATCACCTACAATGAGCAGTTCTTC. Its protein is CSARGGLAGGITYNEQFF.